These 17 T cell receptor beta chains originate from one sample sequenced in a study of T cell responses to AZD1222 COVID-19 vaccine. The data were produced by immunoSEQ multiplex PCR, yet TCRdb's version contains in-frame clones alone and is incomplete. Of 150,000 or so clones in the sample, 90% are singletons; the top ten hold 3.5% to 5.5%. The sequencing used peripheral blood, collected 28 days after the second dose of the MenACWY control vaccine. These receptors all come from an adult who received the MenACWY meningococcal vaccine as a control.

This clone was seen only once. This sequence joins TRBV12-3 or TRBV12-4 and TRBJ2-7; no clear D gene. This CDR3 is 11 amino acids long. V dropped 5 bases and J dropped 3 bases, with 5 bases sitting between them. As DNA, the CDR3 is TGTGCCAGCAGTCGAGTCTACGAGCAGTACTTC. It translates to CASSRVYEQYF.

The genes are TRBV4-3 and TRBJ1-1, with D tentatively TRBD1 (6 bases). The V gene lost 2 bases and the J gene lost 4 bases, with 14 bases spanning the gap. The CDR3 has 15 residues. From germline, CDR1 is LGHNA and CDR2 YSLEER. The CDR3: CASSQTNRETTEAFF. DNA for the CDR3: TGCGCCAGCAGCCAAACGAACAGGGAGACCACTGAAGCTTTCTTT.

The chain has TRBV10-3 and TRBJ1-5, with D unresolved. CDR3 length: 13 amino acids. Germline V gene lookup returns CDR1 ENHRY and CDR2 SYGVKD. V was trimmed by 4 bases and J by 0 bases, leaving 4 bases between them. The chain's CDR3 is CAISADSNQPQHF. The CDR3 region has the DNA TGTGCCATCAGTGCTGATAGCAATCAGCCCCAGCATTTT.

In DNA form, the CDR3 reads TGTGCCAGCAGCTTAGGGCTAGCGGGTTACAATGAGCAGTTCTTC. Amino acids: CASSLGLAGYNEQFF. V usage is TRBV11-3 and J usage is TRBJ2-1, with 8 bases fitting TRBD2. Trimming took 1 base from V and 4 from J; bases not matched to a gene: 3. Per germline, CDR1 SGHNT and CDR2 YENEEA. The CDR3 spans 15 residues.

The rearrangement links TRBV7-2 to TRBJ1-2; 9 positions agree with TRBD1. This CDR3 spans 16 amino acids. V was clipped by 7 bases and J by 7 bases; unmatched bases: 16. CDR1 is SGHTA, CDR2 FQGNSA, per germline. The CDR3 bases are TGTGCCAGCACCGTTCCCTCCGGGACAGGGATAGGTGGCTACACCTTC. Protein product: CASTVPSGTGIGGYTF. Using reference TRBV7-2 and TRBJ1-2 for the parts outside the CDR3, the full variable domain is GAGVSQSPSNKVTEKGKDVELRCDPISGHTALYWYRQSLGQGLEFLIYFQGNSAPDKSGLPSDRFSAERTGGSVSTLTIQRTQQEDSAVYLCASTVPSGTGIGGYTFGSGTRLTVV.

V gene TRBV7-2 combines with J gene TRBJ2-5, with no clear D. Germline CDR1 SGHTA, CDR2 FQGNSA. CDR3 length: 13 amino acids. V was cut by 5 bases and J by 4 bases, with 11 bases left in between. The CDR3: CASSPLLSETQYF. In DNA, the CDR3 is TGTGCCAGCAGCCCCTTACTCTCAGAGACCCAGTACTTC.

The chain links TRBV28 to TRBJ2-7; the match to TRBD2 covers 9 bases. J lost 1 base, V lost 5 bases, and 9 bases had no gene match. Germline CDR1 MDHEN, CDR2 SYDVKM. This CDR3 comprises 16 residues. In nucleotides, the CDR3 is TGTGCCAGCAGTCTCGCCCCGGGACTAGCTTCCTACGAGCAGTACTTC. It specifies CASSLAPGLASYEQYF.

This clone was seen a single time. CDR3 bases: TGTGCCAGCAGCCCTGGGGCCTATGAGCAGTTCTTC. This sequence encodes CASSPGAYEQFF. The chain combines TRBV14 with TRBJ2-1; tentative D call: TRBD1 (5 bases). Trimming shortened V by 4 bases and J by 8 bases, and 9 bases separated the two germline ends. CDR1 SGHDN and CDR2 FVKESK come from the germline V gene. This CDR3 has 12 amino acids.

The CDR3 region is CASSLDISGNEQFF. The CDR3 bases are TGTGCCAGCAGCTTAGATATTAGTGGCAATGAGCAGTTCTTC. The V call is TRBV11-2, the J call TRBJ2-1; D is ambiguous. Per the germline V gene, CDR1 is SGHAT and CDR2 is FQNNGV. The CDR3 length is 14 residues. V was shortened by 0 bases and J by 6 bases, with 9 bases between the two germline ends. Using reference TRBV11-2 and TRBJ2-1 for the parts outside the CDR3, the full variable domain is EAGVAQSPRYKIIEKRQSVAFWCNPISGHATLYWYQQILGQGPKLLIQFQNNGVVDDSQLPKDRFSAERLKGVDSTLKIQPAKLEDSAVYLCASSLDISGNEQFFGPGTRLTVL.

The J gene is TRBJ1-1, the V gene TRBV18; the match to TRBD1 covers 8 bases. Per the germline V gene, CDR1 is KGHSH and CDR2 is LQKENI. With 2 bases clipped from V and 3 bases from J, the junction kept 5 bases outside the gene matches. This CDR3 is 15 amino acids long. CDR3 in amino acids: CASSPMEQGDTEAFF. In nucleotides, the CDR3 is TGTGCCAGCTCACCAATGGAACAGGGGGACACTGAAGCTTTCTTT.

The chain carries TRBV5-4 and TRBJ2-5; TRBD2 matches at 14 bases. J lost 5 bases, V lost 1 base, and 7 bases had no gene match. The CDR3 consists of 17 residues. Germline-derived CDR1 and CDR2 are SGHNT and YYREEE (reference sequence). Written as DNA, the CDR3 is TGTGCCAGCAGCTTGCAACAAGGACTAGCGGGAGGTGAGACCCAGTACTTC. Encoded protein: CASSLQQGLAGGETQYF.

This clone has a single count. The rearrangement links TRBV27 to TRBJ1-2, with TRBD1 as a possible D gene (6 bases). CDR3 length: 15 residues. Germline V gene lookup returns CDR1 MNHEY and CDR2 SMNVEV (reference sequence). V dropped 5 bases and J dropped 0 bases, with 13 bases sitting between them. The CDR3 spells CASSPRDNPNYGYTF. The CDR3 DNA reads as TGTGCCAGCAGTCCTCGGGACAACCCTAACTATGGCTACACCTTC.

The rearrangement links TRBV20-1 to TRBJ1-5, with TRBD1 identical over 8 bases. The CDR3 contains 14 residues. V was pared by 3 bases and J by 6 bases, with 7 bases of the junction left unmatched. Germline-derived CDR1 and CDR2 are DFQATT and SNEGSKA (reference sequence). CDR3: CSASFTGGSQPQHF. DNA of the CDR3: TGCAGTGCTAGTTTCACAGGGGGGAGTCAGCCCCAGCATTTT.

This chain joins TRBV11-2 and TRBJ2-7; D gene uncertain. V was trimmed by 2 bases and J by 3 bases, leaving 11 bases between them. Germline values: CDR1 SGHAT, CDR2 FQNNGV. The CDR3 extends over 14 amino acids. In DNA form, the CDR3 reads TGTGCCAGCAGCTTAATCCAGGAGCGCTACGAGCAGTACTTC. Protein: CASSLIQERYEQYF.

This sequence joins TRBV14 and TRBJ2-1, with TRBD2 matching 9 bases. Germline V gene lookup returns CDR1 SGHDN and CDR2 FVKESK. This CDR3 comprises 16 residues. Germline trimming cut 3 bases from V and 6 bases from J; bases unmatched to any gene: 9. The CDR3 is CASSQTGTSKGNEQFF. DNA for the CDR3: TGTGCCAGCAGCCAGACCGGGACTAGCAAGGGCAATGAGCAGTTCTTC.

The V call is TRBV5-6, the J call TRBJ2-3; D gene uncertain. The CDR3 extends over 13 amino acids. Germline CDR1 is SGHDT and CDR2 is YYEEEE. Trimming removed 0 bases from V and 5 bases from J, with 7 bases in between. The chain's CDR3 is CASSLAWGDTQYF. The CDR3 DNA reads TGTGCCAGCAGCTTGGCCTGGGGAGATACGCAGTATTTT.

V gene TRBV7-2 combines with J gene TRBJ2-5; a possible D gene is TRBD1 (5 bases). V shed 2 bases and J shed 5 bases, with 12 bases lying between them. Germline assignment: CDR1 SGHTA and CDR2 FQGNSA. This CDR3 contains 14 residues. For the CDR3, the DNA is TGTGCCAGCAGCTTATGGCAGGGCGGCGAGACCCAGTACTTC. Translating it yields CASSLWQGGETQYF.